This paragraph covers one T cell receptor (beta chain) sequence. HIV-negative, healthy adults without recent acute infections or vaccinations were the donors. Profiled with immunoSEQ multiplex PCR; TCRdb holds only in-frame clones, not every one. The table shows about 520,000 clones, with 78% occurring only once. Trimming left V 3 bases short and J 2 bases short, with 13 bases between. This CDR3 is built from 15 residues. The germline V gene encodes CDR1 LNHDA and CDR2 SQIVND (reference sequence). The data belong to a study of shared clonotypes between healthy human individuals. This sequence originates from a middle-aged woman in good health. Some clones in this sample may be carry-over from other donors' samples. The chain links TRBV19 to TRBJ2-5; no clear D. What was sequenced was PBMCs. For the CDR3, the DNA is TGTGCCAGTAGTATGACTGCCATACCGCAAGAGACCCAGTACTTC. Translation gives CASSMTAIPQETQYF.